These 25 T cell receptor beta chains came from one sample sequenced in a study of monozygotic twins with inflammatory bowel disease. No DNA is given; TCRdb re-called the 5' RACE reads and lists each CDR3 protein once. The sample's table shows approximately 330,000 distinct CDR3 sequences. Specimen: blood. These receptors came from a human donor with ulcerative colitis or Crohn's disease, or a healthy co-twin of an affected twin (not recorded which).

The chain uses TRBV5-1 and TRBJ2-5; TCRdb selects TRBD1, and the lack of DNA leaves this call unchecked. The CDR3 runs 14 residues. The germline V gene has CDR1 SGHRS and CDR2 YFSETQ. CDR3 sequence reads: CASSTGTAKETQYF.

The chain employs TRBV6-6 and TRBJ2-7; the D gene TCRdb calls, TRBD2, cannot be checked with no DNA. Germline CDR1 is MNHNY and CDR2 is SVGAGI (reference sequence). The CDR3 has 14 residues. Here the CDR3 reads CASSYDGSWDEQYF.

J is TRBJ1-1 and V is TRBV2. The germline V gene encodes CDR1 SNHLY and CDR2 FYNNEI. This CDR3 is built from 14 residues. The chain's CDR3 is CASGVAVMNTEAFF.

The rearrangement joins TRBV19 to TRBJ2-2; TCRdb outputs TRBD1, but without DNA this stays unchecked. This CDR3 contains 14 residues. Germline CDR1 is LNHDA and CDR2 is SQIVND (reference sequence). The CDR3 sequence: CATSPTGLTGELFF.

The chain has TRBV2 and TRBJ2-7; TCRdb selects TRBD1, and the lack of DNA leaves this call unchecked. The CDR3 totals 13 residues. Germline CDR1 and CDR2: SNHLY and FYNNEI. The CDR3 loop is CASWTGGIYEQYF.

The rearrangement joins TRBV12-3 or TRBV12-4 to TRBJ2-7; without DNA, the TCRdb call of TRBD1 cannot be checked. This CDR3 spans 14 amino acids. The CDR3 loop is CASSPQGFAYEQYF.

V is TRBV11-3 and J is TRBJ1-2. CDR3 length: 20 residues. The V gene's germline CDR1 is SGHNT and CDR2 YENEEA. CDR3 residues: CASSLLGEFPPPRPNYGYTF.

The chain is built from TRBV5-1 and TRBJ2-6. The germline CDR1 and CDR2 sequences are SGHRS and YFSETQ. The CDR3 spans 14 residues. The CDR3 sequence is CASSLPAGANVLTF.

The chain has TRBV23-1 and TRBJ1-1. TRBV23-1 qualifies as an ORF whose function is uncertain. CDR3 length: 14 amino acids. CDR3 residues: CASGTDRMNTEAFF.

The chain has TRBV19 and TRBJ2-1; TCRdb's assignment of TRBD1 cannot be checked, as there is no DNA. CDR1 is LNHDA and CDR2 is SQIVND in the germline V gene (reference sequence). This CDR3 contains 17 residues. CDR3 protein: CASSTLGTGGWDNEQFF. Filled out from reference TRBV19 and TRBJ2-1, the complete variable domain reads DGGITQSPKYLFRKEGQNVTLSCEQNLNHDAMYWYRQDPGQGLRLIYYSQIVNDFQKGDIAEGYSVSREKKESFPLTVTSAQKNPTAFYLCASSTLGTGGWDNEQFFGPGTRLTVL.

CDR3 loop: CASSTRTGWYQETQYF. The rearrangement links TRBV12-3 or TRBV12-4 to TRBJ2-5; TCRdb's D gene call, TRBD1, goes unchecked for lack of DNA. The CDR3 loop spans 16 amino acids.

The chain employs TRBV24-1 and TRBJ2-3; TCRdb picks TRBD2, but there is no DNA to check that call. The germline V gene has CDR1 KGHDR and CDR2 SFDVKD. This CDR3 has 12 amino acids. CDR3 protein: CATSGPTDTQYF.

This rearrangement joins TRBV6-1 to TRBJ1-3. Germline V gene data show CDR1 as MNHNS and CDR2 as SASEGT. The CDR3 contains 16 residues. The CDR3 protein is CASSDYQTRSGNTIYF.

The gene calls are TRBV10-3 and TRBJ2-3; TCRdb outputs TRBD1, but without DNA this stays unchecked. This CDR3 is built from 12 residues. Germline CDR1 ENHRY, CDR2 SYGVKD. The CDR3 loop reads CAISPGGDTQYF.

The chain has TRBV11-2 and TRBJ2-3; TCRdb's D call, TRBD2, is unchecked because there is no DNA. Germline V gene lookup returns CDR1 SGHAT and CDR2 FQNNGV. The CDR3 consists of 15 residues. CDR3 residues: CASSGGRTSTDTQYF.

The chain joins TRBV6-2 or TRBV6-3 to TRBJ2-1; TCRdb indicates TRBD1, and absent DNA this call remains unverified. The germline V gene has CDR1 MNHEY and CDR2 SVGEGT. The CDR3 length is 14 residues. The CDR3 is CASSYPGGLNEQFF.

The genes are TRBV7-2 and TRBJ2-3; as DNA is missing, the TRBD1 call by TCRdb cannot be tested. This CDR3 region has 15 residues. Germline CDR1 reads SGHTA; CDR2 reads FQGNSA. CDR3 in amino acids: CASSPRLGNTDTQYF.

CDR3 sequence reads: CASSPSTSGHTDTQYF. The chain carries TRBV28 and TRBJ2-3; TCRdb's D call of TRBD2 is untestable without DNA. CDR3 length: 16 amino acids. CDR1 and CDR2 from the germline V gene are MDHEN and SYDVKM.

The chain employs TRBV25-1 and TRBJ2-7; as DNA is missing, the TRBD1 call by TCRdb cannot be tested. The CDR3 sequence is 13 residues long. Germline V gives CDR1 MGHDK, CDR2 SYGVNS. CDR3 sequence reads: CASSVGLSYEQYF.

The V gene is TRBV29-1, the J gene TRBJ2-3; TCRdb's D gene call, TRBD2, goes unchecked for lack of DNA. The length of the CDR3 is 12 residues. Germline loops: CDR1 SQVTM, CDR2 ANQGSEA. The CDR3 sequence is CGGATSTDTQYF.

This chain uses TRBV20-1 with TRBJ2-4; without DNA, the TCRdb call of TRBD1 cannot be checked. CDR1 is DFQATT, CDR2 SNEGSKA, per germline (reference sequence). The CDR3 consists of 11 residues. CDR3 protein: CSASQGATLYF.

The CDR3: CASTRSRDREPQHF. The chain uses TRBV7-8 and TRBJ1-5. The CDR3 runs to 14 residues. Germline CDR1 reads SGHVS; CDR2 reads FQNEAQ.

V and J are TRBV5-4 and TRBJ2-5; absent DNA, TCRdb's TRBD1 call cannot be checked. This CDR3 contains 14 residues. Germline-derived CDR1 and CDR2 are SGHNT and YYREEE (reference sequence). The CDR3 here is CASSIYGGQETQYF.

This sequence joins TRBV20-1 and TRBJ2-7; the TRBD1 assignment by TCRdb is unverifiable without DNA. Per the germline V gene, CDR1 is DFQATT and CDR2 is SNEGSKA (reference sequence). The CDR3 loop spans 14 amino acids. Here the CDR3 reads CSASGGQGTYEQYF.

The chain is built from TRBV6-2 or TRBV6-3 and TRBJ1-4; the D call of TRBD1 rests on TCRdb alone, since no DNA is present to check it. The CDR3 has 16 amino acids. Germline values: CDR1 MNHEY, CDR2 SVGEGT. CDR3 residues: CASSSIRDSRDEKLFF.